This T cell receptor beta chain is from a study of cytomegalovirus exposure and HLA in healthy donors. The PCR ran on 60 Vbeta and 13 Jbeta primers. Produced via immunoSEQ multiplex PCR; TCRdb's table is partial and in-frame only. Among 80,000 or so clones listed, about two thirds were seen once. The CDR3 has 16 residues. After removal of 4 bases from V and 2 bases from J, the junction contained 9 bases not matched to a gene. CDR1 is SGHKS and CDR2 is YYEKEE in the germline V gene (reference sequence). This clone has just one count. V usage is TRBV5-5 and J usage is TRBJ1-1; 9 bases map to TRBD1. The specimen sequenced was PBMCs. The clonotype was recovered from a young man in good health and CMV-seropositive. The CDR3 region has the DNA TGTGCCAGCAGCCCCGGAGTGGGACAGGGTAACACTGAAGCTTTCTTT. This sequence encodes CASSPGVGQGNTEAFF.